A single T cell receptor beta chain is shown here with its context. Its target is unknown. The CDR3 is 16 residues long. CDR1 SNHLY and CDR2 FYNNEI come from the germline V gene. UMI-tagged TRB cDNA libraries were built via 5' RACE. TCRdb reworked the 5' RACE reads into one entry per CDR3 protein, no DNA. This table holds about 120,000 distinct CDR3 sequences. This entry comes from a study of CXCR3-negative and CXCR3-positive naive CD8 T cells. Study findings and constraints: Naive CXCR3-positive cells had TRB CDR3s more hydrophobic than those of CXCR3-negative naive cells.

Sequencing was performed on naive CXCR3+ CD8+ T cells from blood. Indicated subset: CD45RO-CCR7+CD27+CD95- naive CD8+ T cells expressing CXCR3 (TNR3+). This rearrangement joins TRBV2 to TRBJ2-3; TCRdb calls TRBD2, which cannot be checked without DNA. The origin of this receptor is a human donor in good health. Some clones in this sample may be carry-over from other donors' samples. The CDR3 protein is CASRINPSGRADTQYF.